What follows are 21 T cell receptor beta chains derived from one specimen sequenced in a study of neurological immune-mediated disorders. TCRdb fed the 5' RACE reads into MiXCR, producing one record per CDR3 protein. The sample comprises roughly 60,000 distinct CDR3 sequences, about an eighth of which are singletons, and approximately 1.8% rests with the top ten. The sequencing input was PBMCs. The receptors were gathered from a man between 60 and 75 years old in good health.

This clonotype showed up many times. This chain uses TRBV14 with TRBJ2-1; a weak D match, TRBD2 (6 bases). CDR3 length equals 13 residues. The germline V gene encodes CDR1 SGHDN and CDR2 FVKESK. V lost 1 base and J 8 bases, leaving 9 bases between the germline ends. CDR3 in amino acids: CASSQAGGYEQFF. The CDR3 nucleotides read TGTGCCAGCAGCCAAGCAGGAGGGTATGAGCAGTTCTTC. Drawing the rest from reference TRBV14 and TRBJ2-1, the complete variable domain is EAGVTQFPSHSVIEKGQTVTLRCDPISGHDNLYWYRRVMGKEIKFLLHFVKESKQDESGMPNNRFLAERTGGTYSTLKVQPAELEDSGVYFCASSQAGGYEQFFGPGTRLTVL.

This clonotype was detected many times. The V gene is TRBV5-1, the J gene TRBJ1-6, with TRBD1 matching 7 bases. Trimming removed 4 bases from V and 7 bases from J; junction bases left unmatched: 5. Germline values: CDR1 SGHRS, CDR2 YFSETQ. This CDR3 is 14 amino acids long. CDR3 sequence reads: CASSQGQTNSPLHF. The CDR3 region has the DNA TGCGCCAGCAGCCAGGGACAGACCAATTCACCCCTCCACTTT.

This clonotype was observed many times. This chain connects TRBV18 to TRBJ1-1; the D is unclear. Germline CDR1 KGHSH, CDR2 LQKENI. This CDR3 region has 15 residues. V dropped 0 bases and J dropped 4 bases, with 12 bases sitting between them. The CDR3 region is CASSPPRAASTEAFF. CDR3 bases: TGTGCCAGCTCACCACCGCGGGCAGCCTCCACTGAAGCTTTCTTT. The whole variable domain, remainder taken from reference TRBV18 and TRBJ1-1, is NAGVMQNPRHLVRRRGQEARLRCSPMKGHSHVYWYRQLPEEGLKFMVYLQKENIIDESGMPKERFSAEFPKEGPSILRIQQVVRGDSAAYFCASSPPRAASTEAFFGQGTRLTVV.

This clonotype was observed many times. The rearrangement links TRBV5-1 to TRBJ2-5; 7 nucleotides line up with TRBD1. V trimming: 4 bases; J trimming: 2 bases; junction bases outside the gene matches: 5. Looked up from germline, CDR1 is SGHRS and CDR2 is YFSETQ. This CDR3 is 14 amino acids long. The CDR3 sequence: CASSVGQLQETQYF. DNA of the CDR3: TGCGCCAGCAGCGTGGGACAGCTACAAGAGACCCAGTACTTC.

This clonotype showed up many times. CDR3 protein: CASSFKGTPPDTQYF. DNA of the CDR3: TGTGCCAGCAGCTTCAAGGGAACCCCACCAGATACGCAGTATTTT. The rearrangement joins TRBV7-2 to TRBJ2-3; D is ambiguous. Germline CDR1 is SGHTA and CDR2 is FQGNSA. The CDR3 spans 15 residues. V lost 3 bases and J lost 4, with 14 bases in between.

In its sample, this clonotype was seen many times. The rearrangement joins TRBV5-1 to TRBJ2-1; a possible D gene is TRBD1 (5 bases). Germline V gene lookup returns CDR1 SGHRS and CDR2 YFSETQ. V dropped 4 bases and J dropped 7 bases, with 9 bases sitting between them. This CDR3 spans 12 amino acids. This chain's CDR3 is CASSENRNEQFF. The CDR3 DNA reads as TGCGCCAGCAGCGAAAACAGGAATGAGCAGTTCTTC. Full variable domain (outside the CDR3, taken from reference TRBV5-1 and TRBJ2-1): KAGVTQTPRYLIKTRGQQVTLSCSPISGHRSVSWYQQTPGQGLQFLFEYFSETQRNKGNFPGRFSGRQFSNSRSEMNVSTLELGDSALYLCASSENRNEQFFGPGTRLTVL.

This clonotype was seen ten or more times. V usage is TRBV29-1 and J usage is TRBJ2-4; the D call may be TRBD1 or TRBD2 (5 bases each). V lost 8 bases and J lost 4, with 12 bases in between. The CDR3 has 12 residues. The V gene's germline CDR1 is SQVTM and CDR2 ANQGSEA. Here the CDR3 DNA reads TGCAGCATTCGGGACGGAAAAAACATTCAGTACTTC. Its protein product is CSIRDGKNIQYF. The variable domain in full, completed from reference TRBV29-1 and TRBJ2-4, reads SAVISQKPSRDICQRGTSLTIQCQVDSQVTMMFWYRQQPGQSLTLIATANQGSEATYESGFVIDKFPISRPNLTFSTLTVSNMSPEDSSIYLCSIRDGKNIQYFGAGTRLSVL.

Notes on this clonotype: The junction and the germline gene differ at one end; a read error may be behind it. V is TRBV5-1 and J is TRBJ2-3, with D possibly TRBD2 on 5 matching bases. Per germline, CDR1 SGHRS and CDR2 YFSETQ. The CDR3 has 15 residues. For the CDR3, the DNA is TGCGTCAGCAGCCCTAAAAGCGGTTTTCCAGATACGCAATATTTT. The encoded protein is CVSSPKSGFPDTQYF. Full variable domain (rest looked up from reference TRBV5-1 and TRBJ2-3): KAGVTQTPRYLIKTRGQQVTLSCSPISGHRSVSWYQQTPGQGLQFLFEYFSETQRNKGNFPGRFSGRQFSNSRSEMNVSTLELGDSALYLCVSSPKSGFPDTQYFGPGTRLTVL.

Many counts were recorded for this clonotype. This rearrangement joins TRBV20-1 to TRBJ2-7; TRBD2 might be the D (6 bases). CDR3 length: 16 residues. Germline assignment: CDR1 DFQATT and CDR2 SNEGSKA (reference sequence). Trimming removed 1 base at V and 5 bases at J, with 21 bases between. The CDR3 is CSARAPRRGAAHEQYF. CDR3 sequence (DNA): TGCAGTGCTAGAGCCCCCAGGAGGGGAGCTGCCCACGAGCAGTACTTC.

The table lists this clonotype with many counts. The J gene is TRBJ2-1, the V gene TRBV6-5; D ambiguous. The germline V and J ends were trimmed by 6 bases and 5 bases, with 14 bases remaining between them. The CDR3 extends over 14 amino acids. The germline V gene encodes CDR1 MNHEY and CDR2 SVGAGI. The CDR3 loop reads CASSQTPPNNEQFF. In nucleotides, the CDR3 is TGTGCCAGCAGCCAAACCCCCCCAAACAATGAGCAGTTCTTC.

The sample holds many counts of this clonotype. V usage is TRBV20-1 and J usage is TRBJ2-3; 10 bases line up with TRBD2. The trim removed 1 base at V and 5 bases at J, leaving 6 bases unmatched. The CDR3 spans 15 residues. Germline lookup yields CDR1 DFQATT and CDR2 SNEGSKA (reference sequence). This CDR3 reads CSARGQAGGQDTQYF. CDR3 bases: TGCAGTGCTAGAGGTCAAGCGGGGGGGCAAGATACGCAGTATTTT.

This clonotype was seen many times. Written as DNA, the CDR3 is TGCAGTGCCCCGACAGACAGGGGAGCCGAGCAGTACTTC. Translated: CSAPTDRGAEQYF. The rearrangement joins TRBV20-1 to TRBJ2-7; TRBD1 aligns across 8 bases. This CDR3 has 13 amino acids. The trim removed 6 bases at V and 6 bases at J, leaving 10 bases unmatched. Looked up from germline, CDR1 is DFQATT and CDR2 is SNEGSKA (reference sequence).

In this sample, this clonotype turned up many times. V and J are TRBV5-6 and TRBJ2-1, with D perhaps assigned TRBD1 or TRBD2 (6 bases each). Between the trimmed V and J ends, which lost 2 bases and 4 bases, there was a span of 16 bases. Germline-derived CDR1 and CDR2 are SGHDT and YYEEEE. The CDR3 covers 16 residues. The CDR3 nucleotides are TGTGCCAGCAGCTTCGAGGGGGGCCAAAGGTACAATGAGCAGTTCTTC. Its translation is CASSFEGGQRYNEQFF.

There are a few counts of this clonotype. V and J are TRBV14 and TRBJ2-7; no definite D call. This CDR3 region has 11 residues. Germline V gene data show CDR1 as SGHDN and CDR2 as FVKESK. Trimming removed 0 bases at V and 9 bases at J, with 6 bases between. The CDR3 reads CASSQDGPQYF. CDR3 DNA sequence: TGTGCCAGCAGCCAAGACGGACCGCAGTACTTC.

The rearrangement links TRBV7-3 to TRBJ2-3; 9 bases are shared with TRBD1. The V gene end was trimmed by 5 bases and the J gene end by 3 bases; junction bases not matched to a gene: 3. The length of the CDR3 is 14 residues. CDR1 and CDR2 from the germline V gene are SGHTA and FQGTGA. The CDR3 DNA reads TGTGCCAGCAGCCCCGGGACAGGGACAGATACGCAGTATTTT. It specifies CASSPGTGTDTQYF.

This clonotype occurred many times. The rearrangement uses TRBV20-1 and TRBJ2-7; 12 positions agree with TRBD2. After removal of 4 bases from V and 5 bases from J, the junction contained 6 bases not matched to a gene. CDR1 and CDR2 (germline): DFQATT, SNEGSKA (reference sequence). The length of the CDR3 is 14 residues. DNA for the CDR3: TGCAGTGCTACCCTAGCGGGGGGGCCCAACGAGCAGTACTTC. As protein: CSATLAGGPNEQYF.

This clonotype has at least ten counts. V and J are TRBV5-1 and TRBJ2-3, with D maybe TRBD2 (6 bases). Deletions cut 0 bases from V and 4 bases from J, with 6 bases between. Looked up from germline, CDR1 is SGHRS and CDR2 is YFSETQ. The CDR3 has 13 residues. The CDR3 region has the DNA TGCGCCAGCAGCTTGGGGGGGGCAGATACGCAGTATTTT. Translated: CASSLGGADTQYF.

This clonotype has at least ten counts. The chain joins TRBV20-1 to TRBJ2-3, with no clear D. This CDR3 is 17 amino acids long. V gave up 0 bases and J gave up 6 bases, with 22 bases separating them. Germline V gene data show CDR1 as DFQATT and CDR2 as SNEGSKA (reference sequence). In DNA, the CDR3 is TGCAGTGCTAGAGATCCATTGGCCAGCTCTCTGGGGGATACGCAGTATTTT. Protein: CSARDPLASSLGDTQYF.

Ten or more counts support this clonotype. The rearrangement joins TRBV10-3 to TRBJ1-1; 8 nucleotides align to TRBD1. Germline CDR1 ENHRY, CDR2 SYGVKD. The CDR3 consists of 15 residues. With 0 bases clipped from V and 11 bases from J, the junction kept 11 bases outside the gene matches. The CDR3 nucleotides are TGTGCCATCAGTGAGTCGGGGGGAGAGACAGGGGCGGCTTTCTTT. Its translation: CAISESGGETGAAFF.

This clonotype appeared many times. The J gene is TRBJ1-2, the V gene TRBV20-1; D possibly corresponds to TRBD1 (5 bases). The germline CDR1 and CDR2 sequences are DFQATT and SNEGSKA (reference sequence). CDR3 length: 14 amino acids. The ends were cut back, 1 base at V and 1 base at J, with 10 bases in the middle. CDR3 loop: CSARAGGDNYGYTF. CDR3 coding DNA: TGCAGTGCTAGAGCGGGGGGGGATAACTATGGCTACACCTTC.

In its sample, this clonotype was seen many times. V is TRBV29-1 and J is TRBJ2-7; D possibly uses TRBD1 or TRBD2 (7 bases each). With 2 bases removed from V and 5 bases from J, the gap between germline ends came to 16 bases. CDR1 and CDR2 (germline): SQVTM, ANQGSEA. This CDR3 contains 14 residues. Here the CDR3 reads CSVESGQGGDEQYF. The CDR3 DNA follows: TGCAGCGTTGAATCCGGCCAGGGGGGGGACGAGCAGTACTTC.